The next 18 T cell receptor beta chains were all read from a single sample in a study of OX40 agonist ivuxolimab in advanced cancers. Some clones are missing from TCRdb's copy, which holds only in-frame ones; the method was immunoSEQ multiplex PCR. Here the sample spans 100,000 or so clones, roughly 84% being singletons. Sample: CD4+ or CD8+ T cells sorted from blood, taken in a trial of the OX40 agonist ivuxolimab. The receptor source for this set is an adult with an advanced solid tumor such as melanoma, head and neck, liver or kidney cancer.

The gene calls are TRBV10-3 and TRBJ1-2; tentatively, D is TRBD1 (6 bases). CDR1 and CDR2 (germline): ENHRY, SYGVKD. Trimming left V 10 bases short and J 7 bases short, with 19 bases between. The CDR3 is 13 amino acids. The CDR3 sequence: CATSPTGSGGYTF. CDR3 coding DNA: TGTGCCACCTCCCCCACAGGGTCCGGTGGCTACACCTTC.

The chain combines TRBV6-5 with TRBJ2-2; TRBD2 agrees at 7 bases. CDR1 is MNHEY, CDR2 SVGAGI, per germline. The CDR3 extends over 14 amino acids. Germline trimming cut 2 bases from V and 5 bases from J; bases unmatched to any gene: 2. The CDR3 reads CASSYGAGTGELFF. In nucleotides, the CDR3 is TGTGCCAGCAGTTACGGAGCGGGAACCGGGGAGCTGTTTTTT.

The V call is TRBV6-1, the J call TRBJ1-3; TRBD1 aligns across 7 bases. Germline assignment: CDR1 MNHNS and CDR2 SASEGT. This CDR3 region has 16 residues. The ends lost 3 bases at V and 2 bases at J; junction bases unmatched: 7. CDR3 bases: TGTGCCAGCAGTGAGTTGACAGGGAGCGCTGGAAACACCATATATTTT. Translated: CASSELTGSAGNTIYF.

This rearrangement joins TRBV27 to TRBJ2-2; 7 bases map to TRBD1. Germline V CDR1 and CDR2: MNHEY, SMNVEV (reference sequence). The CDR3 contains 14 residues. Losses at the gene ends were 7 bases for V and 5 bases for J; bases not matched to a gene: 7. The DNA of the CDR3 is TGTGCCAGCACGACAGGGCTCGGGACCGGGGAGCTGTTTTTT. Translating it yields CASTTGLGTGELFF.

This chain joins TRBV21-1 and TRBJ2-1; the table's D call TRBD2 went unverified against the DNA. TRBV21-1 is annotated as a pseudogene. CDR3 size: 18 residues. CDR3 sequence (DNA): TGTGCCAGCAGTAAACAGAGAGGGGGGGATTTGTCCTACAATGAGCAGTTCTTC. Protein sequence: CASSKQRGGDLSYNEQFF.

CDR3 bases: TGTGCCAGTAGTATATGGGGGGGCAATCAGCCCCAGCATTTT. Encoded protein: CASSIWGGNQPQHF. The chain is built from TRBV19 and TRBJ1-5; D may be TRBD1 (5 bases). This CDR3 is 14 amino acids long. In germline, CDR1 is LNHDA, CDR2 SQIVND (reference sequence). V dropped 2 bases and J dropped 2 bases, with 7 bases sitting between them. Full variable domain (missing parts from reference TRBV19 and TRBJ1-5): DGGITQSPKYLFRKEGQNVTLSCEQNLNHDAMYWYRQDPGQGLRLIYYSQIVNDFQKGDIAEGYSVSREKKESFPLTVTSAQKNPTAFYLCASSIWGGNQPQHFGDGTRLSIL.

On this clone: The sample contains more than one DNA sequence encoding this CDR3. The chain uses TRBV7-9 and TRBJ2-7; no reliable D call. Germline CDR1 SEHNR, CDR2 FQNEAQ (reference sequence). Trimming shortened V by 1 base and J by 1 base, and 5 bases separated the two germline ends. The CDR3 is 13 residues long. Here the CDR3 DNA reads TGTGCCAGCAGCTTAGTCCGGTCCTACGAGCAGTACTTC. Translated: CASSLVRSYEQYF.

In the case of this clone: The same CDR3 is also encoded by other DNA sequences in this sample. The J gene is TRBJ1-1, the V gene TRBV5-4, with TRBD1 matching 7 bases. V lost 0 bases and J lost 4; bases outside the gene matches: 3. Germline CDR1 is SGHNT and CDR2 is YYREEE (reference sequence). The CDR3 spans 14 residues. CDR3 protein: CASSLGQGGTEAFF. CDR3 bases: TGTGCCAGCAGCTTGGGACAGGGAGGCACTGAAGCTTTCTTT.

The chain employs TRBV30 and TRBJ2-1; maybe TRBD2 (6 bases). CDR1 and CDR2 from the germline V gene are GTSNPN and SVGIG (reference sequence). The CDR3 has 14 residues. V was pared by 3 bases and J by 7 bases, with 16 bases between. CDR3 nucleotide sequence: TGTGCCTGGAGAGGGGAGGTAGTTGGGAATGAGCAGTTCTTC. Protein: CAWRGEVVGNEQFF.

A word on this clone: This CDR3 is also generated by other DNA sequences in the sample. In nucleotides, the CDR3 is TGTGCCAGCAGCTCGCTCTCCTACGAGCAGTACTTC. Protein product: CASSSLSYEQYF. J is TRBJ2-7 and V is TRBV5-6, with unresolved D. This CDR3 region has 12 residues. The germline V and J ends were trimmed by 3 bases and 0 bases, with 4 bases remaining between them. The germline gives CDR1 SGHDT, CDR2 YYEEEE.

The chain links TRBV6-4 to TRBJ2-3; 12 nucleotides align to TRBD2. With V trimmed by 0 bases and J by 6 bases, 1 base remained unmatched. The CDR3 is 15 residues long. Germline V gene lookup returns CDR1 MRHNA and CDR2 SNTAGT. The CDR3 nucleotides read TGTGCCAGCAGTGACTCAGGGACTAGCGGGGATACGCAGTATTTT. As protein: CASSDSGTSGDTQYF.

This clone was observed a few times. The CDR3 loop is CASRSSGNTDTQYF. The CDR3 DNA reads TGTGCCAGTAGGTCTAGCGGAAACACAGATACGCAGTATTTT. This rearrangement joins TRBV19 to TRBJ2-3, with 7 bases aligning to TRBD2. J lost 2 bases, V lost 6 bases, and 5 bases had no gene match. This CDR3 has 14 amino acids. CDR1 is LNHDA, CDR2 SQIVND, per germline (reference sequence).

The CDR3 loop reads CASSRTGSTEAFF. As DNA, the CDR3 is TGTGCCAGCAGCCGAACAGGGAGCACTGAAGCTTTCTTT. J is TRBJ1-1 and V is TRBV4-2; possibly TRBD1 for D (6 bases). The V gene's germline CDR1 is LGHNA and CDR2 YNFKEQ. There are 13 residues in the CDR3. V was cut by 4 bases and J by 4 bases, with 10 bases left in between.

This rearrangement joins TRBV4-2 to TRBJ2-1; TRBD2 is a possible D gene (5 bases). V was trimmed by 4 bases and J by 0 bases, leaving 16 bases between them. Germline-derived CDR1 and CDR2 are LGHNA and YNFKEQ. The CDR3 has 17 amino acids. This chain's CDR3 is CASSRTFDSDSYNEQFF. In DNA form, the CDR3 reads TGTGCCAGCAGCCGAACATTTGATAGCGACTCCTACAATGAGCAGTTCTTC.

The chain uses TRBV7-2 and TRBJ2-1; D may be TRBD1 or TRBD2 (5 bases each). This CDR3 is built from 16 residues. Trimming took 1 base from V and 3 from J, leaving 13 bases between them. Germline V lookup: CDR1 SGHTA, CDR2 FQGNSA. The CDR3 spells CASSLVGTFDYNEQFF. The CDR3 DNA follows: TGTGCCAGCAGCTTAGTCGGGACGTTTGACTACAATGAGCAGTTCTTC. Based on the CDR3 plus reference TRBV7-2 and TRBJ2-1, the full variable domain is GAGVSQSPSNKVTEKGKDVELRCDPISGHTALYWYRQSLGQGLEFLIYFQGNSAPDKSGLPSDRFSAERTGGSVSTLTIQRTQQEDSAVYLCASSLVGTFDYNEQFFGPGTRLTVL.

The rearrangement links TRBV7-8 to TRBJ2-6, with D hard to call. Germline loops: CDR1 SGHVS, CDR2 FQNEAQ. With 1 base removed from V and 0 bases from J, the gap between germline ends came to 4 bases. CDR3 length equals 15 residues. As DNA, the CDR3 is TGTGCCAGCAGCTTAGGTCTCTCTGGGGCCAACGTCCTGACTTTC. It codes for CASSLGLSGANVLTF.

A single count supports this clone. The chain joins TRBV11-3 to TRBJ2-5, with TRBD1 identical over 7 bases. With 3 bases clipped from V and 0 bases from J, the junction kept 4 bases outside the gene matches. CDR1 and CDR2 from the germline V gene are SGHNT and YENEEA. The CDR3 contains 15 residues. CDR3 coding DNA: TGTGCCAGCAGCTTGAGGACAGGCCACCAAGAGACCCAGTACTTC. Encoded protein: CASSLRTGHQETQYF.

V is TRBV5-6 and J is TRBJ2-2; 11 positions match TRBD2. Germline loops: CDR1 SGHDT, CDR2 YYEEEE. V lost 0 bases, J lost 4 bases, and 2 bases stayed unmatched. CDR3 length equals 16 residues. CDR3 in DNA: TGTGCCAGCAGCTTGGTGACTAGCGGGATCACCGGGGAGCTGTTTTTT. Protein product: CASSLVTSGITGELFF.